This TCR beta chain was retrieved from a study of blood T cells in healthy people across ages. Study results and caveats: Using unsorted PBMCs precluded a conclusive naive versus antigen-experienced comparison. Age brought a roughly linear fall in TCR beta diversity measured per million T cells.

This CDR3 is built from 19 residues. V shed 0 bases and J shed 3 bases, with 23 bases lying between them. Germline CDR1 reads SGHDN; CDR2 reads FVKESK. Sample-barcoded 5' priming and a J-beta primer mix drove a second PCR of roughly 7 to 11 cycles. TCRdb re-analysed the 5' RACE reads in MiXCR, keeping a single row per CDR3 protein. The sample carries under 2,000,000 distinct CDR3 sequences, around half recorded once. Details on this clonotype: Its cognate antigen is unknown.

This TCR was recovered from a woman in her forties in good health. Sample: blood. The chain combines TRBV14 with TRBJ1-1, with D possibly matching TRBD1 (5 bases). Here the CDR3 reads CASSQEVLAAGGSYTEAFF. The CDR3 DNA sequence: TGTGCCAGCAGCCAAGAAGTTCTAGCGGCCGGGGGGTCCTACACTGAAGCTTTCTTT. Drawing the rest from reference TRBV14 and TRBJ1-1, the complete variable domain is EAGVTQFPSHSVIEKGQTVTLRCDPISGHDNLYWYRRVMGKEIKFLLHFVKESKQDESGMPNNRFLAERTGGTYSTLKVQPAELEDSGVYFCASSQEVLAAGGSYTEAFFGQGTRLTVV.